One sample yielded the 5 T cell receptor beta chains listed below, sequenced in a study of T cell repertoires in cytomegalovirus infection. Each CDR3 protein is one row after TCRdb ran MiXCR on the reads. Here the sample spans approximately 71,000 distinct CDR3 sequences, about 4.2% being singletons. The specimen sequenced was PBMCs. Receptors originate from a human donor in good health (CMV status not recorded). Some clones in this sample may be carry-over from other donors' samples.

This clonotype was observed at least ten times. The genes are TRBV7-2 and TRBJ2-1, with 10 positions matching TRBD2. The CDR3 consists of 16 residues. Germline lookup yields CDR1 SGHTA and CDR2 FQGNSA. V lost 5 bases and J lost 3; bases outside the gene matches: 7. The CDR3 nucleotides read TGTGCCAGCAGCGTTCTACTAGCGGGATTCTACAATGAGCAGTTCTTC. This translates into CASSVLLAGFYNEQFF.

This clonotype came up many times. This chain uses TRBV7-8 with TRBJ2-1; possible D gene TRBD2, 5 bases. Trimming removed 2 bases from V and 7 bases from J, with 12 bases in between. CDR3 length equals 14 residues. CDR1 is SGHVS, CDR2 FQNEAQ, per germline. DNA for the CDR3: TGTGCCAGCAGCTTAACTAGTAGCTTAAATGAGCAGTTCTTC. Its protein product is CASSLTSSLNEQFF.

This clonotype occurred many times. The CDR3 DNA is TGTGCCAGCAGCGTACGGACAGAGAATGAAAAACTGTTTTTT. Protein sequence: CASSVRTENEKLFF. The V call is TRBV7-9, the J call TRBJ1-4, with D perhaps matching TRBD1 (6 bases). CDR3 length: 14 residues. Per the germline V gene, CDR1 is SEHNR and CDR2 is FQNEAQ (reference sequence). The germline V and J ends were trimmed by 5 bases and 5 bases, with 12 bases remaining between them. The complete variable domain, with remaining parts taken from reference TRBV7-9 and TRBJ1-4, reads DTGVSQNPRHKITKRGQNVTFRCDPISEHNRLYWYRQTLGQGPEFLTYFQNEAQLEKSRLLSDRFSAERPKGSFSTLEIQRTEQGDSAMYLCASSVRTENEKLFFGSGTQLSVL.

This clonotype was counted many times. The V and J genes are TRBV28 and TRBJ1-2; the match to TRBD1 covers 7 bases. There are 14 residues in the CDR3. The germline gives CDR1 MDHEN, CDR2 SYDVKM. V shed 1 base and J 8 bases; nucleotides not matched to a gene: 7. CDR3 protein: CASSLSPDRVGYTF. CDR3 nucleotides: TGTGCCAGCAGTTTATCTCCCGACAGGGTCGGCTACACCTTC.

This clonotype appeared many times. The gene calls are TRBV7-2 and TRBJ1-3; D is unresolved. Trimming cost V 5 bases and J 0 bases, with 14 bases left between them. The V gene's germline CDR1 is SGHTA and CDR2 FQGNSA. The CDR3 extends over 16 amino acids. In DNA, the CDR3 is TGTGCCAGCAGCGCTGGACCGGTTCACTCTGGAAACACCATATATTTT. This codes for CASSAGPVHSGNTIYF.